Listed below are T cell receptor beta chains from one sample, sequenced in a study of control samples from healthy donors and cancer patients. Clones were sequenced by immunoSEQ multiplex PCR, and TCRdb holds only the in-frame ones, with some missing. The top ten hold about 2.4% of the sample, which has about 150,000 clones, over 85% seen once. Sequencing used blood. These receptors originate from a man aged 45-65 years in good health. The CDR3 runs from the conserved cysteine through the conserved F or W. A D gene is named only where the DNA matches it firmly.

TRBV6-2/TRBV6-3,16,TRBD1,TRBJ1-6,CASSHRDRGLNSPLHF,TGTGCCAGCAGTCACCGGGACAGGGGATTAAATTCACCCCTCCACTTT
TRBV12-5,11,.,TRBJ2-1,CASASLNEQFF,TGTGCTAGTGCCTCTCTCAATGAGCAGTTCTTC
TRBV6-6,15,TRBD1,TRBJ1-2,CASRTDREQNSGYTF,TGTGCCAGCAGGACCGACAGGGAACAAAATTCTGGCTACACCTTC
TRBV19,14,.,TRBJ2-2,CASKVGDNTGELFF,TGTGCCAGTAAGGTCGGGGATAACACCGGGGAGCTGTTTTTT
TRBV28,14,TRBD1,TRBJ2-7,CASTLRRTGNEQYF,TGTGCCAGCACTCTAAGAAGGACAGGCAACGAGCAGTACTTC
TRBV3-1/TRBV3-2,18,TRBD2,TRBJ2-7,CASSQDLGLAGGTHEQYF,TGTGCCAGCAGCCAAGATCTTGGACTAGCGGGAGGGACCCACGAGCAGTACTTC
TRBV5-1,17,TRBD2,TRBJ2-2,CASSLGLAGGDTGELFF,TGCGCCAGCAGCTTGGGTCTAGCGGGAGGTGACACCGGGGAGCTGTTTTTT
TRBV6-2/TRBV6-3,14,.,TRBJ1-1,CASSYPGADTEAFF,TGTGCCAGCAGTTACCCAGGGGCTGATACTGAAGCTTTCTTT
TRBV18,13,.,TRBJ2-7,CASSPVSKDEQYF,TGTGCCAGCTCACCGGTGAGCAAAGACGAGCAGTACTTC
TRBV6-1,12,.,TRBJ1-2,CASSEARYGYTF,TGTGCCAGCAGTGAAGCTAGGTACGGCTACACCTTC
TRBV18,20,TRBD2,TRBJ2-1,CASSLAGTGLTSGRIREQFF,TGTGCCAGCTCACTAGCCGGGACAGGGTTAACTAGCGGGAGAATCAGGGAGCAGTTCTTC
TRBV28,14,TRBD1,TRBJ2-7,CASSLPRTGSEQYF,TGTGCCAGCAGTTTACCCCGGACAGGGAGCGAGCAGTACTTC
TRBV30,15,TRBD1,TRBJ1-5,CAWSEGQASNQPQHF,TGTGCCTGGAGTGAGGGACAGGCTAGCAATCAGCCCCAGCATTTT
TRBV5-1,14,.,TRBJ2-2,CASSLQGNTGELFF,TGCGCCAGCAGCTTGCAGGGAAACACCGGGGAGCTGTTTTTT
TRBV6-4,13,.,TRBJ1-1,CASSMDRNTEAFF,TGTGCCAGCAGCATGGACAGAAACACTGAAGCTTTCTTT
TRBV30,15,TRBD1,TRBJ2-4,CAWTRQGVGRNIQYF,TGTGCCTGGACCAGACAGGGGGTAGGAAGAAACATTCAGTACTTC
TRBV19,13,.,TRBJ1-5,CATLGVGNQPQHF,TGTGCCACGTTGGGGGTAGGAAATCAGCCCCAGCATTTT
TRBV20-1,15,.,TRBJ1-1,CSASRGGPSNTEAFF,TGCAGTGCTAGTAGGGGGGGTCCCTCGAACACTGAAGCTTTCTTT
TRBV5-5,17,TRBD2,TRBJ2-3,CASSTRTSGSSTDTQYF,TGTGCCAGCAGCACTCGGACTAGCGGGAGCTCCACAGATACGCAGTATTTT
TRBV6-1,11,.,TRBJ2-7,CASSDIYEQYF,TGTGCCAGCAGTGATATTTACGAGCAGTACTTC
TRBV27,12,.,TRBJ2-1,CASSLPQGKQFF,TGTGCCAGCAGTTTACCCCAGGGAAAACAGTTCTTC
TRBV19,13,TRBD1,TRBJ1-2,CASSKRGRDGYTF,TGTGCCAGTAGTAAGAGGGGGCGAGATGGCTACACCTTC
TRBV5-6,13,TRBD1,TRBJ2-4,CASSRQGADIQYF,TGTGCCAGCAGCCGACAGGGGGCAGACATTCAGTACTTC